Described below is a single T cell receptor (beta chain) sequence and its context. This clonotype was seen only a few times. No antigen is known for it. No qualities accompany the bases; no much larger clone lies one base away. This specimen comes from a study of naive and memory T cell subsets (dated 2017 in TCRdb). About the investigation overall: Sorted naive and memory T cell subsets from peripheral blood were analyzed in the study using a UMI-based, open-source pipeline for TCR alpha and beta sequencing. The results of the functional CMV T cell responses matched the IgG serology results in every case. RNA was DNase-treated and reverse transcribed with TCR constant-region primers, mostly using SuperScript III. Overall study results and their limits: In both CD4 and CD8 cells, a rise in Gini index and a fall in Shannon and inverse Simpson diversity were observed from naive through CM, EM and EMRA. A power law was followed by TCR abundance, with an exponent that differed between naive and memory subsets but was consistent across the three individuals. The repertoire findings for the naive and memory subsets could not be validated, as no ground truth was available. RNA-based TCR counts may be influenced by expression changes linked to T cell activation and differentiation. A few larger clonotypes were present in naive repertoires, especially CD8 naive repertoires, and these clonotypes were possibly memory cells re-expressing CD45RA. Each clonotype was defined as a single alpha or beta chain sequence rather than as a paired alpha/beta receptor. After error correction, only a single occurrence was seen for over 90% of naive TCR sequences, so much steeper abundance distributions were produced than in memory subsets.

The junction shows trimming of 0 bases on V and 8 bases on J, plus 7 bases between the germline ends. CDR1 and CDR2 (SGHVS, FNYEAQ) derive from the germline V gene. From the cysteine through the phenylalanine, the CDR3 covers 12 amino acids. Just CDR3 DNA is preserved here, 36 bases in frame from base 1. The library came from UMI-ligation and nested PCR. To cover both TRBC1 and TRBC2, the beta constant-region primer consisted of an equimolar mix of two oligonucleotides. The ligated cDNA went through four rounds of PCR with nested alpha and beta constant-region primers together with the SP2 primer. A single-stranded oligonucleotide carrying the SP2 primer and a 12-nucleotide UMI was ligated to the 3' end of the cDNA by T4 RNA ligase 1. The ligation reaction was kept at 16 degrees C for roughly 18-24 hours. PCR2 was typically run as a SYBR Green qPCR and stopped at a predetermined threshold to prevent over-amplification. All purifications after the first were performed with Agencourt AMPure XP magnetic beads. Library amounts were measured by Qubit and library quality was assessed on a TapeStation, where the main peak was expected at around 650 bp. The pooled libraries were sequenced on an Illumina MiSeq using v2 2x251 paired-end kits, which usually yielded about 0.95-2 million reads per sample. Each sample's library went into the pool at about 4.1 nM, and 5-7% PhiX was added to help with cluster recognition. Per the authors' processing: V and J genes were assigned to Demultiplexor-processed FASTQ reads by Decombinator through tag matching, with a single base-pair mismatch being allowed. By using UMIs, Collapsinator corrected both sequencing errors and the frequency errors caused by PCR heterogeneity. CDR3Translator translated TCRs and extracted CDR3s from the conserved cysteine to the FGXG phenylalanine, flagging non-productive sequences. Gini, Shannon entropy and inverse Simpson indices were calculated on repertoires subsampled to equal numbers of UMI-defined TCRs. Within the linear range, a power law was fitted to clonotype abundance distributions using maximum likelihood. On one naive CD8 sample, the pipeline and MIGEC gave similar UMI counts, unique TCR numbers and clonal distributions. One analysis removed from the naive repertoire any naive TCRs that were also found in any memory subset from the same donor. A set of 7,322 CMV-associated CDR3 sequences, compiled from VDJdb and a published dataset, was used to search the repertoires. Using fastp at Q25 and MiXCR, TCRdb reprocessed the public reads and kept productive beta chains. Each record represents a unique CDR3 protein, reported with the most common genes and DNA among its rows. The V and J calls were determined by TCRdb, not by the authors. This sample comprises fewer than 150,000 distinct CDR3 sequences, approximately 21% of them detected only once. About 0.63% of the sample lies in the top ten.

Separate amplification of TCR alpha and beta chain libraries was performed from the second PCR step onward. The CMV status of each donor was determined by measuring IFNgamma production from CD4+ T cells after fresh PBMCs had been stimulated overnight with CMV viral lysate. CD4 T cells were positively selected using Miltenyi beads, after which CD8 T cells were positively selected from the CD4-negative fraction. Cells stained for CD3, CD4, CD8, CD45RA, CD27 and a live/dead dye were sorted on a BD Aria II into four subsets by CD45RA and CD27. A few healthy volunteers provided blood, and the blood of each volunteer was split into CD4 and CD8 T cells and then into four differentiation subsets. Roughly 120 ml of peripheral blood was collected from each donor, and PBMC were isolated by Ficoll-Paque PLUS density-gradient centrifugation. Sorted cells were lysed in RLT buffer, and RNA was extracted with a Qiagen RNeasy kit and stored at -80°C.

The receptor was derived from a human donor in good health. The chain links TRBV7-6 with TRBJ1-2, with TRBD1 as a weak D call on 5 bases. Sequenced input: naive CD8+ T cells from blood. Taken with the paper, the label for cell subset or site translates to: naive T cells, CD45RA high CD27+. The nucleotide sequence reads as follows: TGTGCCAGCAGCTTAGCGGGGGTCGGCTACACCTTC. This sequence encodes CASSLAGVGYTF. Joined to the reference TRBV7-6 and TRBJ1-2 proteins, this CDR3 gives the full variable domain: GAGVSQSPRYKVTKRGQDVALRCDPISGHVSLYWYRQALGQGPEFLTYFNYEAQQDKSGLPNDRFSAERPEGSISTLTIQRTEQRDSAMYRCASSLAGVGYTFGSGTRLTVV.